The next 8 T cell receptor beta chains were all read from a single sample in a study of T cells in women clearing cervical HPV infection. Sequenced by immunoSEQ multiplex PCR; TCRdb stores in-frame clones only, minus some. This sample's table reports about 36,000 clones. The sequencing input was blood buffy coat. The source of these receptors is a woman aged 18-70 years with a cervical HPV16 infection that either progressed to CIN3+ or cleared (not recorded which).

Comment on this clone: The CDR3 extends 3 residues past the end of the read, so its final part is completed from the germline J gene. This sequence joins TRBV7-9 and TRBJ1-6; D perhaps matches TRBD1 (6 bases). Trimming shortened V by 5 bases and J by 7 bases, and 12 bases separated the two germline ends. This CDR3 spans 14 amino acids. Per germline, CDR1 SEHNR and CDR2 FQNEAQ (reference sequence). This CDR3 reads CASSRGGANSPLHF. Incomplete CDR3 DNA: TGTGCCAGCAGCCGCGGGGGCGCGAATTCACCC. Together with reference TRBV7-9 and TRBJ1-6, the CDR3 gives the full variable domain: DTGVSQNPRHKITKRGQNVTFRCDPISEHNRLYWYRQTLGQGPEFLTYFQNEAQLEKSRLLSDRFSAERPKGSFSTLEIQRTEQGDSAMYLCASSRGGANSPLHFGNGTRLTVT.

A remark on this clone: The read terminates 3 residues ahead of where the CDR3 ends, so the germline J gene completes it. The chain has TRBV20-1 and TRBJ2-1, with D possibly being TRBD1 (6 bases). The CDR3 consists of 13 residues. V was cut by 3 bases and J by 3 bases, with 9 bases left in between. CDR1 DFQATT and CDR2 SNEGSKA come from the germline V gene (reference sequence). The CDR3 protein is CSASGTSYNEQFF. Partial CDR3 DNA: TGCAGTGCTAGTGGGACAAGCTACAATGAG.

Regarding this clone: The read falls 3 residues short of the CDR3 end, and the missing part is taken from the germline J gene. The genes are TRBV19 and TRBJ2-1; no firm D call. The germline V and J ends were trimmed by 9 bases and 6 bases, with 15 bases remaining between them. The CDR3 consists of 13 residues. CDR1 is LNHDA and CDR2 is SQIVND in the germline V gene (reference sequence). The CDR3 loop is CASRPPWSNEQFF. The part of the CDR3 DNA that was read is TGTGCCAGCAGGCCCCCCTGGAGCAATGAG.

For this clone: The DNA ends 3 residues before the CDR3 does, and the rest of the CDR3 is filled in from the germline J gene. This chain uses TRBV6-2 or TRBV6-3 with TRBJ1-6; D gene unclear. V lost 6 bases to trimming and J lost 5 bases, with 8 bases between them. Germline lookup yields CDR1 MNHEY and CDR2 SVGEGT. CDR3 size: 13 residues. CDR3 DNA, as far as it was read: TGTGCCAGCAGCCGACGGGATAATTCACCC. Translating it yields CASSRRDNSP. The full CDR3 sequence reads CASSRRDNSPLHF.

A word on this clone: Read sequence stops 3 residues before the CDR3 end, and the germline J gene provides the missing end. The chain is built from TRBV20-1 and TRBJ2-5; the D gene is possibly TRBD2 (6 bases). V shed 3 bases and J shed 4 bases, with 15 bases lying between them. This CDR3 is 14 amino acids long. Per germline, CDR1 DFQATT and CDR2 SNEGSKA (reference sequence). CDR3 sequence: CSARDTGAGETQYF. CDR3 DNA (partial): TGCAGTGCTAGGGATACGGGAGCGGGAGAGACC.

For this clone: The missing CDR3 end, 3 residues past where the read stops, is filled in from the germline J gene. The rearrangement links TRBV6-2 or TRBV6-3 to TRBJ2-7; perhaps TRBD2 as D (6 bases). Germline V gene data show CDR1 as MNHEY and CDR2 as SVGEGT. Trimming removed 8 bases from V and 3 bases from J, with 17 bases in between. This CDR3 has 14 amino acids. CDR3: CASCPARLGYEQYF. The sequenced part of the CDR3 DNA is TGTGCCAGCTGTCCAGCGAGACTAGGCTACGAG.

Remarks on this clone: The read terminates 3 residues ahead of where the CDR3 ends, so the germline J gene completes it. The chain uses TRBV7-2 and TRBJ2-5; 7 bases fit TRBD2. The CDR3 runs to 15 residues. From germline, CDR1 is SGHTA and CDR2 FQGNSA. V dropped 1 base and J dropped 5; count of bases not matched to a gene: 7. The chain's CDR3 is CASSLGGRERETQYF. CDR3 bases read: TGTGCCAGCAGCTTAGGAGGGCGGGAGAGGGAGACC.

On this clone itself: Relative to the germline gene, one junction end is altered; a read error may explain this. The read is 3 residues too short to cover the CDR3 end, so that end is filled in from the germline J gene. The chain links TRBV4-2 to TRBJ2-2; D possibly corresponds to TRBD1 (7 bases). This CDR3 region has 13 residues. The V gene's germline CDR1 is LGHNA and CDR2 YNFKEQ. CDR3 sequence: CASSSEGAGELFF. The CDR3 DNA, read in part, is TGCGCCAGCAGCTCGGAGGGGGCAGGGGAG.